This T cell receptor (beta chain) was retrieved from a study of beta chain features in type 1 diabetes. Study-level findings and limits: The VDJ junctions of type 1 diabetes patients carried fewer insertions and more deletions. Moderately but significantly shorter TCRB CDR3s were found in Type 1 diabetes patients in all four CD4+ subsets.

Germline V gives CDR1 LNHDA, CDR2 SQIVND (reference sequence). The CDR3 loop spans 13 amino acids. Trimming removed 3 bases from V and 2 bases from J, with 7 bases in between. cDNA synthesis used the whole RNA isolate, giving expressed TCRB sequences. Sequencing used immunoSEQ multiplex PCR; TCRdb keeps in-frame clones, though not all of them. The profile shows 680,000 or so clones, around 15% of them singletons. In its sample, this clone was seen a few times. The antigen remains undetermined. This same CDR3 is encoded by further DNA sequences in the sample. The sample was naive CD4+ T cells from blood. The receptor was isolated from a man between 18 and 35 years old with type 1 diabetes. The rearrangement joins TRBV19 to TRBJ2-5; no clear D gene. For the CDR3, the DNA is TGTGCCAGTAGTATGAACAGTCAAGAGACCCAGTACTTC. Translated: CASSMNSQETQYF.